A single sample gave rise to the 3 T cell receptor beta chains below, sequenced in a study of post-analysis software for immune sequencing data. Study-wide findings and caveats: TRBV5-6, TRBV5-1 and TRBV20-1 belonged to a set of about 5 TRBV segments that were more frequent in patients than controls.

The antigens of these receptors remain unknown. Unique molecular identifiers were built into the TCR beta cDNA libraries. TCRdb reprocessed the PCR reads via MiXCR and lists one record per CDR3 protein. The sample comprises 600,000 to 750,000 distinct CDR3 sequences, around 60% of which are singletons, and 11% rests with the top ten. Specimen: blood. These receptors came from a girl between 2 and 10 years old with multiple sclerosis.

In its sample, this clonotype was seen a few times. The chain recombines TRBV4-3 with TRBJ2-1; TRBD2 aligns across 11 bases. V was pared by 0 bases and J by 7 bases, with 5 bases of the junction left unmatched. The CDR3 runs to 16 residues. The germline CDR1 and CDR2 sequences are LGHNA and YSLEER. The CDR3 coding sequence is TGCGCCAGCAGCCAAGACAGGCTAGCGGGGGGAAATGAGCAGTTCTTC. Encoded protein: CASSQDRLAGGNEQFF.

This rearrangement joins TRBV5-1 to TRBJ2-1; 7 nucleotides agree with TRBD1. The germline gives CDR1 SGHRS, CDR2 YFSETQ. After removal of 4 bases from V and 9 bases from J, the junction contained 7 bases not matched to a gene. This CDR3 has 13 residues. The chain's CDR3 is CASSSRRGSEQFF. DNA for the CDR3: TGCGCCAGCAGCAGTCGCAGGGGGAGTGAGCAGTTCTTC.

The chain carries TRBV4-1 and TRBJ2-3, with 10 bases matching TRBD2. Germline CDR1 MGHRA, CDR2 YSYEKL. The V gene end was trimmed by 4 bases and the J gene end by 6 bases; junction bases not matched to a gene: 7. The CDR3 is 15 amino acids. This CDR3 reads CASSPLSGRADTQYF. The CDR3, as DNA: TGCGCCAGCAGCCCCCTCAGCGGGAGGGCCGATACGCAGTATTTT.